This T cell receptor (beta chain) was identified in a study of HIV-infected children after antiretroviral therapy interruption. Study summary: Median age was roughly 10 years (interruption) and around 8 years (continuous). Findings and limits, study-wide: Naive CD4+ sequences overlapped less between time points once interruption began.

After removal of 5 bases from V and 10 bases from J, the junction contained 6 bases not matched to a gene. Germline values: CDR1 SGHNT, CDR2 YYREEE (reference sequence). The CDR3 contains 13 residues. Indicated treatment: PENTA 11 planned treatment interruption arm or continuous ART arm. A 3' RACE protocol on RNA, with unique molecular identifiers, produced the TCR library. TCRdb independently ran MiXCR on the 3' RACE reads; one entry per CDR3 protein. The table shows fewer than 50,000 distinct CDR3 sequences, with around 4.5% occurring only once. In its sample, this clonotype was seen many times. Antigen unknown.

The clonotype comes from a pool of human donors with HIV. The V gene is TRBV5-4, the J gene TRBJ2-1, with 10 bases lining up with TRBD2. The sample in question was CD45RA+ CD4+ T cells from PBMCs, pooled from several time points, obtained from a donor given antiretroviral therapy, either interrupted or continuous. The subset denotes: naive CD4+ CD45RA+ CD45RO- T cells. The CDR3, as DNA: TGTGCCAGCAGTCCCGGGACTAGCGCCGAGCAGTTCTTC. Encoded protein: CASSPGTSAEQFF.